What follows are 31 T cell receptor beta chains derived from one specimen sequenced in a study of STAT5B mutations in CD4+ large granular lymphocyte leukemia. Data came from immunoSEQ multiplex PCR; TCRdb stores just in-frame clones and leaves some out. Here the sample spans nearly 30,000 clones, 65% to 85% being singletons. The sample was CD4+ T cells from blood buffy coats. These receptors were taken from a human donor in good health.

This chain uses TRBV6-6 with TRBJ1-6; possible D gene TRBD1, 6 bases. The germline V and J ends were trimmed by 5 bases and 8 bases, with 16 bases remaining between them. The CDR3 runs to 15 residues. Germline V lookup: CDR1 MNHNY, CDR2 SVGAGI (reference sequence). The CDR3 reads CASSGPGGNHSPLHF. The CDR3 bases are TGTGCCAGCAGTGGTCCGGGGGGCAACCATTCACCCCTCCACTTT.

This clone was found once. The V call is TRBV6-1, the J call TRBJ1-2; unclear D gene. Germline CDR1 is MNHNS and CDR2 is SASEGT. The CDR3 length is 14 residues. Deletions cut 6 bases from V and 4 bases from J, with 15 bases between. The CDR3 sequence: CASRDRGTVYGYTF. Here the CDR3 DNA reads TGTGCCAGCAGGGATCGAGGTACTGTCTATGGCTACACCTTC.

This clone turned up a few times. The J gene is TRBJ1-1, the V gene TRBV19, with D perhaps TRBD1 (5 bases). Trimming cost V 3 bases and J 6 bases, with 8 bases left between them. This CDR3 has 12 residues. In germline, CDR1 is LNHDA, CDR2 SQIVND (reference sequence). The CDR3 DNA is TGTGCCAGTAGTATTCAGGGCTCTGAAGCTTTCTTT. The encoded protein is CASSIQGSEAFF.

This clone was recorded only once. The chain has TRBV9 and TRBJ2-2; D perhaps matches TRBD1 (5 bases). The V gene lost 0 bases and the J gene lost 0 bases, with 9 bases spanning the gap. CDR1 is SGDLS, CDR2 YYNGEE, per germline. The CDR3 has 16 amino acids. The CDR3 sequence is CASSVAGWANTGELFF. CDR3 DNA sequence: TGTGCCAGCAGCGTAGCAGGGTGGGCGAACACCGGGGAGCTGTTTTTT. Using reference TRBV9 and TRBJ2-2 for the parts outside the CDR3, the full variable domain is DSGVTQTPKHLITATGQRVTLRCSPRSGDLSVYWYQQSLDQGLQFLIQYYNGEERAKGNILERFSAQQFPDLHSELNLSSLELGDSALYFCASSVAGWANTGELFFGEGSRLTVL.

The chain couples TRBV29-1 to TRBJ1-1, with D hard to call. Germline-derived CDR1 and CDR2 are SQVTM and ANQGSEA. Trimming removed 4 bases from V and 0 bases from J, with 9 bases in between. The CDR3 spans 13 residues. CDR3: CSVVNGLNTEAFF. The CDR3 DNA is TGCAGCGTTGTGAACGGGCTGAACACTGAAGCTTTCTTT.

The chain employs TRBV5-1 and TRBJ1-5; D might be TRBD1 (6 bases). Germline loops: CDR1 SGHRS, CDR2 YFSETQ. The CDR3 length is 15 residues. V lost 1 base to trimming and J lost 4 bases, with 12 bases between them. CDR3 in amino acids: CASSLSGGGNQPQHF. CDR3 nucleotide sequence: TGCGCCAGCAGCTTGAGTGGAGGGGGAAATCAGCCCCAGCATTTT.

This clone occurred a few times. V is TRBV6-1 and J is TRBJ1-5, with D perhaps TRBD1 (5 bases). V gave up 2 bases and J gave up 11 bases, with 13 bases separating them. Per the germline V gene, CDR1 is MNHNS and CDR2 is SASEGT. CDR3 length: 13 residues. The CDR3 loop is CASSEQGREAQHF. The CDR3 DNA sequence: TGTGCCAGCAGTGAACAGGGTAGGGAGGCCCAGCATTTT.

J is TRBJ1-2 and V is TRBV6-5; 7 nucleotides line up with TRBD1. The CDR3 totals 14 residues. Germline CDR1 and CDR2: MNHEY and SVGAGI. V trimming: 6 bases; J trimming: 4 bases; junction bases outside the gene matches: 8. CDR3 residues: CASRAPGQIYGYTF. CDR3 in DNA: TGTGCCAGCAGAGCTCCGGGACAGATCTATGGCTACACCTTC.

This sequence joins TRBV10-3 and TRBJ2-3, with 9 bases lining up with TRBD1. The CDR3 is 17 residues long. V trimming: 10 bases; J trimming: 2 bases; junction bases outside the gene matches: 16. The germline V gene encodes CDR1 ENHRY and CDR2 SYGVKD. In DNA form, the CDR3 reads TGTGCCACCCGGGACAGGGTCTCACAACTAACCACAGATACGCAGTATTTT. This gives the protein CATRDRVSQLTTDTQYF.

The V gene is TRBV5-4, the J gene TRBJ2-1; D possibly corresponds to TRBD2 (6 bases). The length of the CDR3 is 16 residues. Germline CDR1 SGHNT, CDR2 YYREEE (reference sequence). Trimming pared 0 bases from V and 7 bases from J, leaving 17 bases between. This chain's CDR3 is CASSLGAGQTHNEQFF. The CDR3 DNA is TGTGCCAGCAGCTTGGGAGCGGGCCAGACGCATAATGAGCAGTTCTTC. The full variable domain, in which reference TRBV5-4 and TRBJ2-1 provide the parts outside the CDR3, is ETGVTQSPTHLIKTRGQQVTLRCSSQSGHNTVSWYQQALGQGPQFIFQYYREEENGRGNFPPRFSGLQFPNYSSELNVNALELDDSALYLCASSLGAGQTHNEQFFGPGTRLTVL.

This chain uses TRBV5-1 with TRBJ2-7, with 9 nucleotides matching TRBD2. J was trimmed by 5 bases and V by 0 bases; bases with no gene match: 9. Germline V CDR1 and CDR2: SGHRS, YFSETQ. The CDR3 contains 16 residues. The CDR3 DNA is TGCGCCAGCAGCTTGGGAACGAGCGGGGGGCCCCACGAGCAGTACGTC. Amino acids: CASSLGTSGGPHEQYV.

V is TRBV6-5 and J is TRBJ1-3; no definite D call. The CDR3 spans 14 residues. CDR1 MNHEY and CDR2 SVGAGI come from the germline V gene. Trimming stripped 6 bases from V and 0 bases from J, with 9 bases between. The CDR3 here is CASSKGGSGNTIYF. Here the CDR3 DNA reads TGTGCCAGCAGCAAGGGTGGCTCTGGAAACACCATATATTTT.

This chain connects TRBV7-8 to TRBJ1-4; D is undetermined. Trimming removed 2 bases at V and 4 bases at J, with 8 bases between. The CDR3 loop spans 14 amino acids. Germline CDR1 is SGHVS and CDR2 is FQNEAQ. CDR3 nucleotides: TGTGCCAGCAGCTTAAGCCAGATTAATGAAAAACTGTTTTTT. It yields the protein CASSLSQINEKLFF.

This clone has just a few counts. The V gene is TRBV19, the J gene TRBJ1-1; D is uncertain. Germline V gene data show CDR1 as LNHDA and CDR2 as SQIVND (reference sequence). CDR3 length equals 11 residues. Trimming removed 5 bases at V and 9 bases at J, with 10 bases between. CDR3 bases: TGTGCCAGTAGTCAACAGATCCAAGCTTTCTTT. Translating gives CASSQQIQAFF. The full variable domain, with the rest looked up from reference TRBV19 and TRBJ1-1, is DGGITQSPKYLFRKEGQNVTLSCEQNLNHDAMYWYRQDPGQGLRLIYYSQIVNDFQKGDIAEGYSVSREKKESFPLTVTSAQKNPTAFYLCASSQQIQAFFGQGTRLTVV.

The chain joins TRBV2 to TRBJ1-2; 9 bases are shared with TRBD1. CDR3 length equals 13 residues. The V gene's germline CDR1 is SNHLY and CDR2 FYNNEI. J gave up 7 bases and V 6 bases, and 6 bases lay outside the gene matches. CDR3 sequence (DNA): TGTGCCAGCAGCGGACAGGGGACCGGTGGCTACACCTTC. This translates into CASSGQGTGGYTF.

The rearrangement joins TRBV11-2 to TRBJ1-2; D uncertain. Germline V CDR1 and CDR2: SGHAT, FQNNGV. Deletions cut 1 base from V and 4 bases from J, with 10 bases between. The CDR3 has 14 residues. The chain's CDR3 is CASSLAGLFYGYTF. The DNA of the CDR3 is TGTGCCAGCAGCTTAGCCGGACTGTTCTATGGCTACACCTTC. The full variable domain, in which reference TRBV11-2 and TRBJ1-2 provide the parts outside the CDR3, is EAGVAQSPRYKIIEKRQSVAFWCNPISGHATLYWYQQILGQGPKLLIQFQNNGVVDDSQLPKDRFSAERLKGVDSTLKIQPAKLEDSAVYLCASSLAGLFYGYTFGSGTRLTVV.

The chain links TRBV5-1 to TRBJ2-5; 9 bases align to TRBD2. Germline V gene lookup returns CDR1 SGHRS and CDR2 YFSETQ. V lost 0 bases to trimming and J lost 4 bases; unmatched junction nucleotides: 7. The CDR3 covers 16 residues. DNA for the CDR3: TGCGCCAGCAGCTTGGGGGTAGCGGGGGCCCCAGAGACCCAGTACTTC. Residues: CASSLGVAGAPETQYF.

The chain combines TRBV6-5 with TRBJ1-5; D uncertain. The germline V gene has CDR1 MNHEY and CDR2 SVGAGI. Trimming took 2 bases from V and 0 from J, leaving 5 bases between them. The CDR3 totals 14 residues. The CDR3 nucleotides are TGTGCCAGCAGTTACGGAGATAGCAATCAGCCCCAGCATTTT. This translates into CASSYGDSNQPQHF.

The chain uses TRBV5-1 and TRBJ1-4; the D gene is possibly TRBD1 (5 bases). V was pared by 2 bases and J by 4 bases, with 9 bases between. This CDR3 contains 14 residues. Germline V lookup: CDR1 SGHRS, CDR2 YFSETQ. The CDR3 nucleotides are TGCGCCAGCAGCTTAGGGGAACTTAATGAAAAACTGTTTTTT. Its translation is CASSLGELNEKLFF.

The chain links TRBV27 to TRBJ1-6; possibly TRBD1 for D (6 bases). Trimming took 9 bases from V and 3 from J, leaving 15 bases between them. CDR3 length: 15 amino acids. Germline lookup yields CDR1 MNHEY and CDR2 SMNVEV (reference sequence). The CDR3 protein is CASQDRKVYNSPLHF. In nucleotides, the CDR3 is TGTGCCAGTCAGGACAGAAAAGTCTATAATTCACCCCTCCACTTT.

The chain recombines TRBV11-3 with TRBJ2-7; 9 positions agree with TRBD1. Germline V gives CDR1 SGHNT, CDR2 YENEEA. This CDR3 has 14 residues. V shed 5 bases, J shed 3 bases, and the junction held 5 bases outside the gene matches. The CDR3 bases are TGTGCCAGCAGCGCGATGGGACAGGGCTACGAGCAGTACGTC. It translates to CASSAMGQGYEQYV.

The chain carries TRBV20-1 and TRBJ1-1; D gene unclear. The germline V gene encodes CDR1 DFQATT and CDR2 SNEGSKA (reference sequence). The CDR3 consists of 11 residues. The CDR3 DNA follows: TGCAGGGGTGCGGAAGGAGCTGAAGCTTTCTTT. Protein product: CRGAEGAEAFF.

The V call is TRBV11-3, the J call TRBJ2-7; D might be TRBD1 or TRBD2, each matching 5 bases. Trimming took off 2 bases at V and 1 base at J, with 12 bases between the two ends. Per the germline V gene, CDR1 is SGHNT and CDR2 is YENEEA. There are 15 residues in the CDR3. The CDR3, as DNA: TGTGCCAGCAGCTTATTTGGGGGAAATTCCTACGAGCAGTACTTC. It translates to CASSLFGGNSYEQYF.

The chain is built from TRBV7-8 and TRBJ2-1; 11 positions agree with TRBD2. CDR1 SGHVS and CDR2 FQNEAQ come from the germline V gene. This CDR3 is built from 16 residues. After removal of 1 base from V and 9 bases from J, the junction contained 8 bases not matched to a gene. The CDR3 protein is CASSLGVAGGQVEQFF. The CDR3 DNA follows: TGTGCCAGCAGCTTAGGCGTAGCGGGGGGGCAGGTTGAGCAGTTCTTC.

The chain carries TRBV5-1 and TRBJ2-2, with D possibly TRBD2 on 6 matching bases. The CDR3 extends over 14 amino acids. From germline, CDR1 is SGHRS and CDR2 YFSETQ. V was pared by 1 base and J by 7 bases, with 11 bases between. The CDR3 DNA reads TGCGCCAGCAGCTTGAGGAGGGTCGACGGGGAGCTGTTTTTT. Amino acid sequence: CASSLRRVDGELFF.

The rearrangement uses TRBV5-6 and TRBJ2-6; TRBD1 matches 9 bases. The CDR3 totals 19 residues. Germline-derived CDR1 and CDR2 are SGHDT and YYEEEE. The V segment lost 1 base and the J segment 1 base; nucleotides outside the gene matches: 9. This CDR3 reads CASSLTLRDRVSGANVLTF. CDR3 DNA: TGTGCCAGCAGCTTGACCCTTCGGGACAGGGTATCTGGGGCCAACGTCCTGACTTTC.

The gene calls are TRBV19 and TRBJ1-5, with D maybe TRBD1 (5 bases). V lost 4 bases to trimming and J lost 6 bases, with 16 bases between them. Per the germline V gene, CDR1 is LNHDA and CDR2 is SQIVND (reference sequence). The CDR3 length is 15 residues. In DNA, the CDR3 is TGTGCCAGTAGTACCCGACAGCTGATGGGTCAGCCCCAGCATTTT. It codes for CASSTRQLMGQPQHF. Based on the CDR3 plus reference TRBV19 and TRBJ1-5, the full variable domain is DGGITQSPKYLFRKEGQNVTLSCEQNLNHDAMYWYRQDPGQGLRLIYYSQIVNDFQKGDIAEGYSVSREKKESFPLTVTSAQKNPTAFYLCASSTRQLMGQPQHFGDGTRLSIL.

This rearrangement joins TRBV19 to TRBJ2-7; tentatively, D is TRBD1 (6 bases). The CDR3 extends over 11 amino acids. V lost 10 bases, J lost 2 bases, and 9 bases lay in between. Per the germline V gene, CDR1 is LNHDA and CDR2 is SQIVND (reference sequence). The CDR3 region is CATGQPYEQYF. CDR3 DNA: TGTGCCACCGGACAGCCCTACGAGCAGTACTTC.

In nucleotides, the CDR3 is TGCGCCAGCAGCCAAGAATACGGACAGGGTTCCACAGATACGCAGTATTTT. Its protein is CASSQEYGQGSTDTQYF. The rearrangement uses TRBV4-1 and TRBJ2-3, with TRBD1 matching over 8 bases. The CDR3 is 17 amino acids. Germline CDR1 and CDR2: MGHRA and YSYEKL. V lost 0 bases to trimming and J lost 2 bases; unmatched junction nucleotides: 7.

The chain carries TRBV7-9 and TRBJ1-5; D not resolved. V was clipped by 2 bases and J by 1 base, with 12 bases between them. The CDR3 totals 16 residues. Germline-derived CDR1 and CDR2 are SEHNR and FQNEAQ (reference sequence). This CDR3 reads CASSLWLGGSNQPQHF. Here the CDR3 DNA reads TGTGCCAGCAGCTTATGGTTGGGAGGGAGCAATCAGCCCCAGCATTTT.

This chain joins TRBV10-2 and TRBJ1-5; D not certain. Looked up from germline, CDR1 is WSHSY and CDR2 is SAAADI. Trimming cost V 2 bases and J 0 bases, with 5 bases left between them. This CDR3 is 14 amino acids long. CDR3 residues: CASSEQSSNQPQHF. The DNA for the CDR3 is TGCGCCAGCAGTGAGCAAAGTAGCAATCAGCCCCAGCATTTT.